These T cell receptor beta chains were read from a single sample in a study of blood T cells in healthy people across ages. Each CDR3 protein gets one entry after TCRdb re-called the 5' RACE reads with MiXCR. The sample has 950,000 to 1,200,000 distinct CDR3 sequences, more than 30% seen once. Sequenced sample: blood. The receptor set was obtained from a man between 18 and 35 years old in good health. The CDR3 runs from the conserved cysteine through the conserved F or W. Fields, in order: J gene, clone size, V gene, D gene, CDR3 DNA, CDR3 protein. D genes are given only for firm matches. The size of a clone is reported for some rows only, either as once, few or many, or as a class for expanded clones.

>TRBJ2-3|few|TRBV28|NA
TGTGCCAGCAGTCCCCCTAAGGGAGTGGGTACGCAGTATTTT
CASSPPKGVGTQYF
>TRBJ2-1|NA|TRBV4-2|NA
TGTGCCAGCAGCCAAGCTATCCCAGGTTACTCCTACAATGAGCAGTTCTTC
CASSQAIPGYSYNEQFF
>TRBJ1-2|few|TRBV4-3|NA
TGCGCCAGCAGCCACGGAGGACAGTGGTGGGTTGGCTACACCTTC
CASSHGGQWWVGYTF
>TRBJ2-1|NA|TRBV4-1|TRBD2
TGCGCCAGCAGCCAAGTACCTTTGGCGGGGGAGCCCTACAATGAGCAGTTCTTC
CASSQVPLAGEPYNEQFF
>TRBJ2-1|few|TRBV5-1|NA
TGCGCCAGCAGATTCGAGGACATCTACAATGAGCAGTTCTTC
CASRFEDIYNEQFF
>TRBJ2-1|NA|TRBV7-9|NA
TGTGCCAGCAGCTTAGGAGGGCTGGGCAGTGACAATGAGCAGTTCTTC
CASSLGGLGSDNEQFF
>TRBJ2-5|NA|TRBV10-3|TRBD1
TGTGCCATCAGTGAGAGGGACAGGGGGCTTGGGACCCAGTACTTC
CAISERDRGLGTQYF
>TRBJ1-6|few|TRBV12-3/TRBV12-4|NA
TGTGCCAGCAGTTTAGAGCTGGGACTACTCCACTTT
CASSLELGLLHF
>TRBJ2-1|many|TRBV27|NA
TGTGCCAGCAGTTTCAATGAGCAGTTCTTC
CASSFNEQFF
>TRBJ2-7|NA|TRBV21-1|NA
TGTGCCAGCCAGGGACAGAGACTCTACGAGCAGTACTTC
CASQGQRLYEQYF
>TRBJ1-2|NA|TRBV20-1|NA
TGCAGTGCTCCCCCTGGGTCACTCGCTAACTATGGCTACACCTTC
CSAPPGSLANYGYTF
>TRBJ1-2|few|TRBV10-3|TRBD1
TGTGCCATCAGTGAGTCGGCAGGGGGCATCTATGGCTACACCTTC
CAISESAGGIYGYTF
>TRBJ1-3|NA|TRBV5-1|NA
TGCGCCAGCAGCTTGGTTCAGGGATCCGGAAACACCATATATTTT
CASSLVQGSGNTIYF
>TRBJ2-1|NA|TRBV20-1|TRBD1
TGCAGTGCTAGAGATCTCGTAGGGACAGTATCCTACAATGAGCAGTTCTTC
CSARDLVGTVSYNEQFF
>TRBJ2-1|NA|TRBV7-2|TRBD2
TGTGCCAGCAGCCGGACTAGCGGGGGGAATACCTACAATGAGCAGTTCTTC
CASSRTSGGNTYNEQFF